A selection of T cell receptor beta chains follows, all from one sample in a study of blood T cell repertoires in COVID-19. Assay: immunoSEQ multiplex PCR; the TCRdb copy retains only in-frame clones and omits some. The sample lists about 300,000 clones, approximately 84% occurring once. The sample was PBMCs or T cells enriched from blood (not recorded which). The receptors here all came from a woman in her late teens or twenties who had recovered from COVID-19. Both conserved end residues are part of each CDR3. A D gene is named only where the DNA matches it firmly. Rows may omit the clone size; those that give it use once, few, many or a size class.

>TRBJ2-2|TRBD2|.|TRBV11-3
TGTGCCAGCAGCACCCCTTGGGGGGGGACCGGGGAGCTGTTTTTT
CASSTPWGGTGELFF
>TRBJ2-6|TRBD1|.|TRBV5-1
TGCGCCAGCTCCTCCCAGGGACAGGGTCACTCTGGGGCCAACGTCCTGACTTTC
CASSSQGQGHSGANVLTF
>TRBJ1-3|TRBD1|.|TRBV5-6
TGTGCCAGCAGCTTCGGACAGGGCTCTGGAAACACCATATATTTT
CASSFGQGSGNTIYF
>TRBJ1-5|.|.|TRBV30
TGTGCCTGGAGTGTTGCGGATAGCAATCAGCCCCAGCATTTT
CAWSVADSNQPQHF
>TRBJ2-5|.|.|TRBV4-2
TGTGCCAGCAGCCAAACTTCCCTCGGGACTGCCCAAGAGACCCAGTACTTC
CASSQTSLGTAQETQYF
>TRBJ1-6|.|few|TRBV5-6
TGTGCCAGCAGCCCTCGAGGGCAGGGGAAAAATTCACCCCTCCACTTT
CASSPRGQGKNSPLHF
>TRBJ2-7|.|.|TRBV3-1/TRBV3-2
TGTGCCAGCAGCCAAGTTGGAGGGTACTCCTACGAGCAGTACTTC
CASSQVGGYSYEQYF
>TRBJ1-1|.|.|TRBV13
TGTGCCAGCAGCTTAGGAGGACATCAAGCTTTCTTT
CASSLGGHQAFF
>TRBJ2-5|TRBD2|.|TRBV5-4
TGTGCCAGCAGCCATACTAGCGGGGGAGTAGAGACCCAGTACTTC
CASSHTSGGVETQYF
>TRBJ2-1|TRBD2|few|TRBV6-2/TRBV6-3
TGTGCCAGCAGTTTCCCCGGGGGGGCGGATGAGCAGTTCTTC
CASSFPGGADEQFF
>TRBJ2-3|.|.|TRBV5-1
TGCGCCAGCAGCTTGGTGCGGGGCTCTAGCACAGATACGCAGTATTTT
CASSLVRGSSTDTQYF
>TRBJ2-7|.|few|TRBV5-1
TGCGCCAGCAGAGAGACAGGCCTTCCCTCCTACGAGCAGTACTTC
CASRETGLPSYEQYF
>TRBJ2-7|.|.|TRBV4-1
TGCGCCAGCAGCCATGGAGGAGCGGGTGCCTACGAGCAGTACTTC
CASSHGGAGAYEQYF
>TRBJ2-7|TRBD1|.|TRBV18
TGTGCCAGCTCACGGGACAGGGAAATCCACGAGCAGTACTTC
CASSRDREIHEQYF